A selection of T cell receptor beta chains follows, all from one sample in a study of cytomegalovirus exposure and HLA in healthy donors. Generated by immunoSEQ multiplex PCR, the TCRdb table keeps only in-frame clones and is missing some. The sample has roughly 190,000 clones, just under 80% seen once. The sequencing input was PBMCs. The receptors shown here come from a female donor in good health and CMV-seronegative. The CDR3 runs from the conserved cysteine through the conserved F or W. D genes are given only for firm matches. Only part of the rows carry a size: once, few, many, or a class if the clone is expanded.

. | TRBJ2-6 | TRBV2 | TRBD2 | TGTGCCAGCAGTGGTTTGTGGAGCGGGGGGGTCTCTGGGGCCAACGTCCTGACTTTC | CASSGLWSGGVSGANVLTF
. | TRBJ1-5 | TRBV12-5 | . | TGTGCTAGTGGTTTGGAACAGAATCAGCCCCAGCATTTT | CASGLEQNQPQHF
few | TRBJ1-6 | TRBV2 | . | TGTGCCAGCAGTGCGTCAGGGAAGGATTCACCCCTCCACTTT | CASSASGKDSPLHF
. | TRBJ1-2 | TRBV7-6 | . | TGTGCCAGCAGCTTGGGCGGGGGCTATGGCTACACCTTC | CASSLGGGYGYTF
. | TRBJ2-7 | TRBV27 | . | TGTGCCAGCAGTTACCTCGGAGGGACGCCTGACGAGCAGTACTTC | CASSYLGGTPDEQYF
few | TRBJ2-3 | TRBV5-4 | . | TGTGCCAGCAGCCCAACAGGGTACACAGATACGCAGTATTTT | CASSPTGYTDTQYF
. | TRBJ2-7 | TRBV27 | . | TGTGCCAGCAGTTTCACAGGGAAGTACTACGAGCAGTACTTC | CASSFTGKYYEQYF
. | TRBJ1-2 | TRBV27 | . | TGTGCCAGCAGTTCAGGGAGGGGGTATGGCTACACCTTC | CASSSGRGYGYTF
. | TRBJ2-7 | TRBV18 | TRBD2 | TGTGCCAGCTCAAAACTAGCGGGAGGAGACGAGCAGTACTTC | CASSKLAGGDEQYF
. | TRBJ2-7 | TRBV10-3 | TRBD2 | TGTGCCACTACTAGCGGGGACTCCTACGAGCAGTACTTC | CATTSGDSYEQYF
. | TRBJ1-6 | TRBV5-6 | . | TGTGCCAGCAGCCCCAATCGGGGGACCAATTCACCCCTCCACTTT | CASSPNRGTNSPLHF
once | TRBJ2-2 | TRBV5-1 | TRBD1 | TGCGCCAGCAGCTTCCCGCCCGGTGACAGGGGGGACACTCCCGGCCGGGAGCTGTTTTTT | CASSFPPGDRGDTPGRELFF
. | TRBJ2-5 | TRBV7-3 | TRBD1 | TGTGCCAGCAGCTTAACCGCCCCCGGGACAGGGAGGGGGGAGACCCAGTACTTC | CASSLTAPGTGRGETQYF
. | TRBJ2-3 | TRBV6-1 | TRBD1 | TGTGCCAGCAGGGACAGGGCCGCTTGGACAGATACGCAGTATTTT | CASRDRAAWTDTQYF
. | TRBJ2-7 | TRBV5-1 | TRBD1 | TGCGCCAGCAGCCGACAGGGGAGCTCCTACGAGCAGTACTTC | CASSRQGSSYEQYF
. | TRBJ1-6 | TRBV7-3 | TRBD1 | TGTGCCAGCAGCGTAACCGGGACAGGGCATTCACCCCTCCACTTT | CASSVTGTGHSPLHF
. | TRBJ2-3 | TRBV27 | . | TGTGCCAGCAGTTTGGGGGCTCGCACAGATACGCAGTATTTT | CASSLGARTDTQYF
. | TRBJ1-1 | TRBV4-2 | . | TGTGCCAGCAGCCACGGCGGGGGCCTGGGCACTGAAGCTTTCTTT | CASSHGGGLGTEAFF
once | TRBJ2-7 | TRBV27 | . | TGTGCCAGCAGTCCTCGACAGCTTTACGAGCAGTACTTC | CASSPRQLYEQYF
few | TRBJ1-1 | TRBV28 | . | TGTGCCAGCAGCTACCCCCGGCAGGGAGGGGATTTAACTGAAGCTTTCTTT | CASSYPRQGGDLTEAFF
. | TRBJ2-2 | TRBV2 | . | TGTGCCAGCAGTCCCCGTCTGAGCGCCGAGGGAACCGGGGAGCTGTTTTTT | CASSPRLSAEGTGELFF
. | TRBJ2-7 | TRBV6-5 | . | TGTGCCAGCAGTTACGGGGCCTCCTACGAGCAGTACTTC | CASSYGASYEQYF
once | TRBJ2-7 | TRBV10-3 | . | TGTGCCACCTGGGGGACTGAAAACTACGAGCAGTACTTC | CATWGTENYEQYF
. | TRBJ2-5 | TRBV5-4 | . | TGTGCCAGCAGCCAAGATGACAGCCTGGGAGGTGAGACCCAGTACTTC | CASSQDDSLGGETQYF
. | TRBJ2-7 | TRBV30 | TRBD2 | TGTGCCATTGAGCGGGACTCCTACGAGCAGTACTTC | CAIERDSYEQYF
. | TRBJ1-4 | TRBV15 | . | TGTGCCACCAGCCCCCGTTTTACAACTAATGAAAAACTGTTTTTT | CATSPRFTTNEKLFF
. | TRBJ2-1 | TRBV15 | TRBD2 | TGTGCCACCAGCAGCAACCTCCTAGCGGGGGGTGGCAATGAGCAGTTCTTC | CATSSNLLAGGGNEQFF
. | TRBJ2-3 | TRBV20-1 | . | TGCAGTGGCCAACACACAGATACGCAGTATTTT | CSGQHTDTQYF
. | TRBJ2-7 | TRBV28 | TRBD2 | TGTGCCAGCAGTTTACCCTTAGCGGGAGGGCGCTACGAGCAGTACTTC | CASSLPLAGGRYEQYF
. | TRBJ1-4 | TRBV7-9 | TRBD1 | TGTGCCAGCAGCTTAAACAGGGGGCAGGAAAAACTGTTTTTT | CASSLNRGQEKLFF
. | TRBJ1-5 | TRBV5-6 | TRBD1 | TGTGCCAGCAGCCTCGGGACAGGGAACCGGCCCCAGCATTTT | CASSLGTGNRPQHF
. | TRBJ2-5 | TRBV7-6 | TRBD2 | TGTGCCAGCAGCTTAGTTGCCCCAGCGGGAGCGGGAGAGACCCAGTACTTC | CASSLVAPAGAGETQYF
. | TRBJ1-6 | TRBV7-9 | . | TGTTCCAGCAGCTCTGCTAACTATTCACCCCTCCACTTT | CSSSSANYSPLHF
. | TRBJ2-5 | TRBV5-5 | TRBD2 | TGTGCCAGCAGCTTGGCGGGAGGGCGAGAGACCCAGTACTTC | CASSLAGGRETQYF
. | TRBJ2-7 | TRBV7-7 | . | TGTGCTAGCAGCTTTGCGCAAACCTACGAGCAGTACTTC | CASSFAQTYEQYF
. | TRBJ2-7 | TRBV7-9 | . | TGTGCCAGCAGCCCCAGCGGACAGCCACGGTACGAGCAGTACTTC | CASSPSGQPRYEQYF
once | TRBJ1-1 | TRBV6-1 | . | TGTGCCAGCAGTGACAGGAGGCCTGAGTTATATCCCCCGAACACTGAAGCTTTCTTT | CASSDRRPELYPPNTEAFF
. | TRBJ1-1 | TRBV15 | TRBD1 | TGTGCCACCAGCCAGGGGGCTCACACTGAAGCTTTCTTT | CATSQGAHTEAFF
. | TRBJ1-1 | TRBV7-2 | . | TGTGCCAGCAGTTCCTCTAAGTTCTACACTGAAGCTTTCTTT | CASSSSKFYTEAFF
. | TRBJ2-4 | TRBV19 | TRBD1 | TGTGCCAGTAGTATACCGGGACAGGGTTGGGCCAAAAACATTCAGTACTTC | CASSIPGQGWAKNIQYF
. | TRBJ1-5 | TRBV2 | . | TGTGCCAGCAGTTTGGAGGGTGGAGGTGGGCAGCCCCAGCATTTT | CASSLEGGGGQPQHF
few | TRBJ2-5 | TRBV10-3 | . | TGTGCCATCAGTGAGGTCGAGGAGGCCTTAGAGACCCAGTACTTC | CAISEVEEALETQYF
. | TRBJ2-1 | TRBV6-5 | TRBD2 | TGTGCCAGCAGTTCAGGGTCTAGCGGGAGGGGTGGGCAGTTCTTC | CASSSGSSGRGGQFF
. | TRBJ2-1 | TRBV7-2 | TRBD2 | TGTGCCAGCAGCATAGGGACTAGCCGTGTTAATGAGCAGTTCTTC | CASSIGTSRVNEQFF
. | TRBJ2-7 | TRBV28 | TRBD1 | TGTGCCAGCAGTTTACCTGACAGGGGTTACGAGCAGTACTTC | CASSLPDRGYEQYF
. | TRBJ1-5 | TRBV27 | . | TGTGCCAGCAGTTTAAAGCCCTATAGTACGAGCAATCAGCCCCAGCATTTT | CASSLKPYSTSNQPQHF
. | TRBJ1-1 | TRBV2 | . | TGTGCCAGCAGAGTAGGCGGGATCGCTGAAGCTTTCTTT | CASRVGGIAEAFF
. | TRBJ1-4 | TRBV12-5 | TRBD1 | TGTGCTAGTGGTCTGGGACAGGGGAGAGAAAAACTGTTTTTT | CASGLGQGREKLFF
once | TRBJ1-6 | TRBV7-3 | . | TGTGCCAGCAGACTTAACAGGAATTCACCCCTCCACTTT | CASRLNRNSPLHF
. | TRBJ2-3 | TRBV5-1 | TRBD2 | TGCGCCAGCAGCTCCCCCTCCAGCGGGATTCTAAGCACAGATACGCAGTATTTT | CASSSPSSGILSTDTQYF
. | TRBJ1-5 | TRBV19 | TRBD1 | TGTGCCAGTAGATCTTGGGGGCGACAGGGGGCCAATCAGCCCCAGCATTTT | CASRSWGRQGANQPQHF
. | TRBJ2-1 | TRBV9 | TRBD1 | TGTGCCAGCAGCGCGACAGGGCGGCCCTACAATGAGCAGTTCTTC | CASSATGRPYNEQFF
few | TRBJ1-2 | TRBV7-9 | TRBD1 | TGTTCCAGCAGCATAGGGACAGTCTATGGCTACACCTTC | CSSSIGTVYGYTF
. | TRBJ1-5 | TRBV2 | TRBD1 | TGTGCCAGCAGTCCCACAGGGGGCAATCAGCCCCAGCATTTT | CASSPTGGNQPQHF
. | TRBJ1-1 | TRBV7-8 | . | TGTGCCAGCAGCTTAAGATCGGGTATTGAAGCTTTCTTT | CASSLRSGIEAFF
. | TRBJ1-3 | TRBV4-1 | . | TGCGCCAGCAGCCAAGAGGATTTCCGGACTGGCTATGGAAACACCATATATTTT | CASSQEDFRTGYGNTIYF
. | TRBJ2-1 | TRBV2 | . | TGTGCCAGCAGTGAGCGTGCGCTCGCCTACAATGAGCAGTTCTTC | CASSERALAYNEQFF